This TCR beta chain derives from a study of cytomegalovirus exposure and HLA in healthy donors. This clone was seen just once. The PCR used 60 Vbeta and 13 Jbeta primers. The protocol was immunoSEQ multiplex PCR, while the TCRdb copy is restricted to in-frame clones and leaves out a portion. The sample records over 150,000 clones, 60% to 85% being singletons. CDR3 length: 14 residues. Germline V CDR1 and CDR2: WSHSY, SAAADI. Trimming cost V 4 bases and J 1 base; bases outside gene matches: 3. The sequenced sample consisted of PBMCs. The TCR comes from a woman in her forties in good health and CMV-seronegative. The rearrangement joins TRBV10-2 to TRBJ2-7; TRBD2 aligns across 8 bases. Here the CDR3 reads CASSALAGSYEQYF. The DNA of the CDR3 is TGCGCCAGCAGTGCGCTAGCGGGTTCCTACGAGCAGTACTTC.